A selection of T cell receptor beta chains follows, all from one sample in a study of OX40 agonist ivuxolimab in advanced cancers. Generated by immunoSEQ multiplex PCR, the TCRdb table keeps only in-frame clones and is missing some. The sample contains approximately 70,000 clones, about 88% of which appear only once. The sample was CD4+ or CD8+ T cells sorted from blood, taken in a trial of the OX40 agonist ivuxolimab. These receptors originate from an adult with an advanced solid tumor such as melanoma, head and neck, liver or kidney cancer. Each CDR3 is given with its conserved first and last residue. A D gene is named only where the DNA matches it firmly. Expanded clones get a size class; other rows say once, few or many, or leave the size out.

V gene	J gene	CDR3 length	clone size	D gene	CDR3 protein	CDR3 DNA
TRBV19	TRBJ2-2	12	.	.	CASSYRAGELFF	TGTGCCAGTTCCTACAGGGCCGGGGAGCTGTTTTTT
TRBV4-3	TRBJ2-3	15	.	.	CASSQGGIGTDTQYF	TGCGCCAGCAGCCAAGGCGGGATTGGGACAGATACGCAGTATTTT
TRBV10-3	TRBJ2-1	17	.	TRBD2	CAISEGTGTSGSNEQFF	TGTGCCATCAGTGAAGGGACCGGGACTAGCGGGAGCAATGAGCAGTTCTTC
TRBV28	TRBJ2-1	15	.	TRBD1	CASSSAGQGNNEQFF	TGTGCCAGCAGTTCTGCGGGACAGGGCAACAATGAGCAGTTCTTC
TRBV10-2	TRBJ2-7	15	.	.	CASSGATSLSYEQYF	TGCGCCAGCAGTGGGGCTACGAGTTTGTCCTACGAGCAGTACTTC
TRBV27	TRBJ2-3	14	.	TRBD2	CASSWGGSTDTQYF	TGTGCCAGCAGTTGGGGCGGGAGTACAGATACGCAGTATTTT
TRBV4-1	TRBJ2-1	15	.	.	CASRPAPGRSDEQFF	TGCGCCAGCAGACCAGCCCCCGGGAGATCCGATGAGCAGTTCTTC
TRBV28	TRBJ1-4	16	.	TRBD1	CASRPHGGTGGEKLFF	TGTGCCAGCAGACCCCACGGCGGGACAGGGGGTGAAAAACTGTTTTTT
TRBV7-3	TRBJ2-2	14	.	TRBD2	CASSLGPGGGELFF	TGTGCCAGCAGCTTGGGCCCGGGGGGCGGGGAGCTGTTTTTT
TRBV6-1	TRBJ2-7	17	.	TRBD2	CASSELPSGSATPPDGF	TGTGCCAGCAGTGAACTGCCTAGCGGGAGTGCAACGCCCCCTGACGGGTTC
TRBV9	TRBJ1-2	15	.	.	CASSVAAAGNYGYTF	TGTGCCAGCAGCGTAGCGGCAGCAGGAAACTATGGCTACACCTTC
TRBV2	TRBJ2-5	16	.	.	CASSLGPNTFQETQYF	TGTGCCAGCAGCTTAGGACCCAATACATTCCAAGAGACCCAGTACTTC
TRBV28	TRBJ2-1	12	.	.	CASSRSHNEQFF	TGTGCCAGCAGTAGGTCACATAATGAGCAGTTCTTC
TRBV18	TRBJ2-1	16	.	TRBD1	CASSPSQGAKGIEQFF	TGTGCCAGCTCACCCTCGCAGGGGGCCAAAGGTATTGAGCAGTTCTTC
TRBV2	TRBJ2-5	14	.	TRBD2	CASTTSGTQETQYF	TGTGCCAGCACCACTAGCGGAACTCAAGAGACCCAGTACTTC
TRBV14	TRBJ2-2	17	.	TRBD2	CASSEHAGVEYTGELFF	TGTGCCAGCAGCGAACATGCGGGAGTTGAATACACCGGGGAGCTGTTTTTT
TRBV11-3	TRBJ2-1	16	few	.	CASSLAGFGSYNEQFF	TGTGCCAGCAGCTTAGCGGGTTTCGGCTCCTACAATGAGCAGTTCTTC
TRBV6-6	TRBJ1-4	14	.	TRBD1	CASSKGQGYEKLFF	TGTGCCAGCAGCAAAGGACAGGGATATGAAAAACTGTTTTTT
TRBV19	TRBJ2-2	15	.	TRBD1	CASSITTGGTGGLFF	TGTGCCAGTAGTATAACTACAGGGGGTACCGGGGGGCTGTTTTTT
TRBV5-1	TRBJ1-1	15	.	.	CASSLAGGMNTEAFF	TGCGCCAGCAGCTTGGCGGGGGGGATGAACACTGAAGCTTTCTTT
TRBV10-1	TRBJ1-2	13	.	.	CASSESFKGGYTF	TGCGCCAGCAGTGAGTCCTTCAAGGGTGGCTACACCTTC
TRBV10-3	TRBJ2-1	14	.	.	CAIGAAGPINEQFF	TGTGCCATCGGCGCCGCGGGCCCAATCAATGAGCAGTTCTTC